These 31 T cell receptor beta chains share one sample of origin, sequenced in a study of beta chain features in type 1 diabetes. Study outcomes and limitations: Type 1 diabetes patients showed a moderate but significant shortening of TCRB CDR3s in all four CD4+ subsets.

Investigators reverse transcribed all isolated RNA, so they sequenced expressed TCRB transcripts. Produced via immunoSEQ multiplex PCR; TCRdb's table is partial and in-frame only. The sample gives 600,000 to 700,000 clones, around 12% of which show up once; more than 0.1% is in the top ten. The antigens of these receptors remain unknown. The sequenced sample consisted of naive CD4+ T cells from blood. These receptors came from a man under 40 with type 1 diabetes.

The rearrangement joins TRBV28 to TRBJ2-7; TRBD2 agrees at 11 bases. V was pared by 6 bases and J by 6 bases, with 10 bases of the junction left unmatched. Germline V gives CDR1 MDHEN, CDR2 SYDVKM. The CDR3 consists of 15 residues. CDR3 sequence reads: CASSWIAGGRSEQYF. The CDR3 DNA is TGTGCCAGCAGCTGGATAGCGGGGGGGCGTTCCGAGCAGTACTTC. The whole variable domain, remainder taken from reference TRBV28 and TRBJ2-7, is DVKVTQSSRYLVKRTGEKVFLECVQDMDHENMFWYRQDPGLGLRLIYFSYDVKMKEKGDIPEGYSVSREKKERFSLILESASTNQTSMYLCASSWIAGGRSEQYFGPGTRLTVT.

Only a few counts were recorded for this clone. This chain connects TRBV10-3 to TRBJ1-2; TRBD1 might be the D (5 bases). This CDR3 spans 12 amino acids. Germline CDR1 is ENHRY and CDR2 is SYGVKD. Trimming left V 4 bases short and J 3 bases short, with 6 bases between. This chain's CDR3 is CAISGGDYGYTF. For the CDR3, the DNA is TGTGCCATCAGTGGAGGGGACTATGGCTACACCTTC.

The chain carries TRBV10-3 and TRBJ1-6; 9 bases line up with TRBD1. The V gene's germline CDR1 is ENHRY and CDR2 SYGVKD. CDR3 length: 14 amino acids. Germline trimming cut 6 bases from V and 6 bases from J; bases unmatched to any gene: 3. CDR3 DNA sequence: TGTGCCATCAGGTCGGGACAGGGTAATTCACCCCTCCACTTT. Translated, it gives CAIRSGQGNSPLHF.

This clone was detected a few times. V gene TRBV7-8 combines with J gene TRBJ1-5; D uncertain. The CDR3 length is 17 residues. Trimming pared 1 base from V and 2 bases from J, leaving 15 bases between. Germline V CDR1 and CDR2: SGHVS, FQNEAQ. CDR3 loop: CASSLEDRRRGNQPQHF. The CDR3 region has the DNA TGTGCCAGCAGCTTAGAAGATCGCCGCCGGGGCAATCAGCCCCAGCATTTT.

V and J are TRBV6-6 and TRBJ2-3; D not resolved. The CDR3 has 16 amino acids. Germline V gives CDR1 MNHNY, CDR2 SVGAGI (reference sequence). The V end was cut by 0 bases, the J end by 4 bases, with 14 bases between. This CDR3 reads CASSYSTNSHPDTQYF. In DNA, the CDR3 is TGTGCCAGCAGTTACTCGACCAACAGTCACCCAGATACGCAGTATTTT.

This clone was seen only a few times. Different DNA sequences within this sample yield the same CDR3. The chain links TRBV18 to TRBJ2-5; 10 nucleotides agree with TRBD1. Germline lookup yields CDR1 KGHSH and CDR2 LQKENI. The trim removed 3 bases at V and 3 bases at J, leaving 1 base unmatched. This CDR3 region has 14 residues. The CDR3 loop reads CASSPGTGEETQYF. The CDR3 DNA reads TGTGCCAGCTCACCTGGGACAGGGGAAGAGACCCAGTACTTC.

This clone was detected a few times. V is TRBV19 and J is TRBJ2-1; D is unresolved. Trimming shortened V by 7 bases and J by 5 bases, and 9 bases separated the two germline ends. CDR1 and CDR2 (germline): LNHDA, SQIVND (reference sequence). The CDR3 runs 12 residues. Here the CDR3 DNA reads TGTGCCAGTAATTTAGGGAACAATGAGCAGTTCTTC. It yields the protein CASNLGNNEQFF.

This clone showed up just a few times. The chain couples TRBV4-3 to TRBJ2-7, with D perhaps being TRBD1 or TRBD2 (6 bases each). Germline V gene sequence: CDR1 LGHNA, CDR2 YSLEER. The CDR3 is 14 amino acids. Trimming removed 3 bases from V and 5 bases from J, with 14 bases in between. As DNA, the CDR3 is TGCGCCAGCAGCCAGGGGGGCCTTGTTCACGAGCAGTACTTC. Translated: CASSQGGLVHEQYF.

A few counts support this clone. The rearrangement joins TRBV2 to TRBJ1-5; D gene uncertain. This CDR3 is built from 15 residues. Per germline, CDR1 SNHLY and CDR2 FYNNEI. Trimming removed 5 bases at V and 0 bases at J, with 11 bases between. Written as DNA, the CDR3 is TGTGCCAGCAGTTTCCAGCTTCCTAGCAATCAGCCCCAGCATTTT. This translates into CASSFQLPSNQPQHF.

This clone was recorded a few times. The rearrangement links TRBV5-1 to TRBJ2-1, with TRBD1 identical over 7 bases. The CDR3 extends over 12 amino acids. Looked up from germline, CDR1 is SGHRS and CDR2 is YFSETQ. V dropped 2 bases and J dropped 9; count of bases not matched to a gene: 2. The CDR3 coding sequence is TGCGCCAGCAGCTTACAGGGGACTGAGCAGTTCTTC. Amino acid sequence: CASSLQGTEQFF.

This clone has more than one count but fewer than ten. The same CDR3 also results from other DNA sequences found in this sample. V usage is TRBV2 and J usage is TRBJ1-3; the D is unclear. CDR1 and CDR2 from the germline V gene are SNHLY and FYNNEI. V lost 2 bases to trimming and J lost 1 base, with 6 bases between them. CDR3 length equals 14 residues. CDR3 residues: CASSENRSGNTIYF. The CDR3 bases are TGTGCCAGCAGTGAAAACAGATCTGGAAACACCATATATTTT.

V is TRBV13 and J is TRBJ1-1; 7 bases align to TRBD1. The junction had 4 bases not matched to a gene; V was cut back by 0 bases and J by 0 bases. The length of the CDR3 is 16 residues. CDR1 PRHDT and CDR2 FYEKMQ come from the germline V gene (reference sequence). The CDR3 DNA is TGTGCCAGCAGCTTAGGTCAGGGGGTCATGAACACTGAAGCTTTCTTT. Its translation: CASSLGQGVMNTEAFF.

The V and J genes are TRBV11-2 and TRBJ2-1; D remains unclear. Germline assignment: CDR1 SGHAT and CDR2 FQNNGV. Trimming removed 6 bases at V and 5 bases at J, with 23 bases between. This CDR3 comprises 17 residues. The CDR3 is CASRTLTVLGPNNEQFF. The CDR3 DNA follows: TGTGCCAGCAGGACCCTCACAGTTCTTGGTCCTAACAATGAGCAGTTCTTC.

Only a few counts were recorded for this clone. The chain joins TRBV20-1 to TRBJ2-5; perhaps TRBD1 as D (7 bases). V shed 6 bases and J shed 5 bases, with 10 bases lying between them. The CDR3 length is 11 residues. CDR1 is DFQATT and CDR2 is SNEGSKA in the germline V gene (reference sequence). In DNA, the CDR3 is TGCAGTGCCGCAGGGGGGGAGACCCAGTACTTC. It is translated as CSAAGGETQYF.

The chain carries TRBV5-1 and TRBJ1-5; perhaps TRBD1 as D (6 bases). The V gene lost 4 bases and the J gene lost 4 bases, with 21 bases spanning the gap. This CDR3 has 17 amino acids. Germline V gene sequence: CDR1 SGHRS, CDR2 YFSETQ. The CDR3 nucleotides read TGCGCCAGCAGCCCTTGGGGGGCAGGGGATACTAATCAGCCCCAGCATTTT. It codes for CASSPWGAGDTNQPQHF.

V is TRBV6-6 and J is TRBJ1-2; D is uncertain. CDR1 MNHNY and CDR2 SVGAGI come from the germline V gene (reference sequence). V was shortened by 7 bases and J by 5 bases, with 14 bases between the two germline ends. CDR3 length: 13 amino acids. The chain's CDR3 is CASTPNSIYGYTF. For the CDR3, the DNA is TGTGCCAGCACCCCGAATAGTATATATGGCTACACCTTC.

This clone was recorded a few times. This chain connects TRBV4-3 to TRBJ2-1, with unresolved D. Trimming pared 1 base from V and 6 bases from J, leaving 16 bases between. This CDR3 is built from 16 residues. Germline V gene lookup returns CDR1 LGHNA and CDR2 YSLEER. CDR3 residues: CASSQGVGWQGNEQFF. The CDR3 nucleotides are TGCGCCAGCAGCCAAGGGGTCGGTTGGCAAGGCAATGAGCAGTTCTTC.

This clone showed up just a few times. V gene TRBV18 combines with J gene TRBJ1-3, with TRBD1 matching over 7 bases. The J segment lost 0 bases and the V segment lost 5 bases, leaving 7 bases of the junction unmatched. The germline V gene has CDR1 KGHSH and CDR2 LQKENI. The CDR3 totals 16 residues. Here the CDR3 DNA reads TGTGCCAGCTCAGGGCCGACAGGGAGCTCTGGAAACACCATATATTTT. Protein sequence: CASSGPTGSSGNTIYF.

This clone has a handful of counts. The chain combines TRBV29-1 with TRBJ2-3, with D unclear. Germline CDR1 reads SQVTM; CDR2 reads ANQGSEA. Trimming removed 7 bases from V and 1 base from J, with 18 bases in between. This CDR3 comprises 15 residues. The CDR3 sequence is CSGREQPSGTDTQYF. CDR3 nucleotides: TGCAGCGGGAGAGAGCAGCCTTCAGGCACAGATACGCAGTATTTT.

The chain uses TRBV28 and TRBJ1-6, with a possible D match to TRBD1 (6 bases). V was clipped by 7 bases and J by 7 bases, with 20 bases between them. In germline, CDR1 is MDHEN, CDR2 SYDVKM. The CDR3 contains 16 residues. The CDR3 nucleotides are TGTGCCAGCACTGTGGGGGCTTCCATGGAGAATTCACCCCTCCACTTT. Its translation is CASTVGASMENSPLHF.

A few counts support this clone. The gene calls are TRBV19 and TRBJ1-1; TRBD1 is a possible D gene (5 bases). The CDR3 consists of 14 residues. The V end lost 7 bases, the J end lost 1 base, and 13 bases lay between the germline ends. Germline V gene sequence: CDR1 LNHDA, CDR2 SQIVND (reference sequence). The CDR3 reads CASNEARGNTEAFF. As DNA, the CDR3 is TGTGCCAGTAACGAAGCGAGGGGGAACACTGAAGCTTTCTTT. Full variable domain (remainder filled in from reference TRBV19 and TRBJ1-1): DGGITQSPKYLFRKEGQNVTLSCEQNLNHDAMYWYRQDPGQGLRLIYYSQIVNDFQKGDIAEGYSVSREKKESFPLTVTSAQKNPTAFYLCASNEARGNTEAFFGQGTRLTVV.

This clone was counted only a few times. The chain couples TRBV6-5 to TRBJ1-6; tentative D call: TRBD1 (5 bases). The CDR3 covers 14 residues. Germline CDR1 reads MNHEY; CDR2 reads SVGAGI. Trimming removed 6 bases at V and 7 bases at J, with 13 bases between. The CDR3 DNA follows: TGTGCCAGCAGCAGACAGCCCAAGAATTCACCCCTCCACTTT. Amino acids: CASSRQPKNSPLHF.

This clone was seen once. The chain uses TRBV9 and TRBJ1-4, with a weak D call TRBD1 (6 bases). V was clipped by 2 bases and J by 8 bases, with 16 bases between them. Germline V gives CDR1 SGDLS, CDR2 YYNGEE. This CDR3 has 15 residues. CDR3 amino acids: CASSVGGGAGEKLFF. The CDR3, as DNA: TGTGCCAGCAGCGTCGGAGGGGGAGCAGGGGAAAAACTGTTTTTT.

The chain couples TRBV11-3 to TRBJ2-5; no clear D gene. In germline, CDR1 is SGHNT, CDR2 YENEEA. The CDR3 covers 14 residues. Trimming removed 4 bases at V and 2 bases at J, with 11 bases between. Here the CDR3 DNA reads TGTGCCAGCAGCTCCCTTTGGATGCAAGAGACCCAGTACTTC. This codes for CASSSLWMQETQYF.

This chain connects TRBV5-1 to TRBJ2-5, with 8 positions matching TRBD1. Germline V gives CDR1 SGHRS, CDR2 YFSETQ. This CDR3 has 17 amino acids. The V gene end was trimmed by 6 bases and the J gene end by 0 bases; junction bases not matched to a gene: 13. The CDR3, as DNA: TGCGCCAGCAAGTCCCAGGGGGCTTTTACCTACCAAGAGACCCAGTACTTC. It encodes CASKSQGAFTYQETQYF.

This clone appeared a single time. CDR3 bases: TGTGCCAGCAGTCCGACAGGGGGAAATCAGCCCCAGCATTTT. It yields the protein CASSPTGGNQPQHF. The chain couples TRBV6-1 to TRBJ1-5; 9 bases are shared with TRBD1. The CDR3 is made up of 14 amino acids. Germline V gives CDR1 MNHNS, CDR2 SASEGT. The ends lost 5 bases at V and 4 bases at J; junction bases unmatched: 3.

This chain uses TRBV19 with TRBJ1-2; D gene uncertain. The V end was cut by 3 bases, the J end by 3 bases, with 11 bases between. The CDR3 consists of 14 residues. Germline V lookup: CDR1 LNHDA, CDR2 SQIVND (reference sequence). CDR3 coding DNA: TGTGCCAGTAGTATTGACGGAAAGGACTATGGCTACACCTTC. Translated: CASSIDGKDYGYTF. Looking up the rest from reference TRBV19 and TRBJ1-2 gives the full variable domain: DGGITQSPKYLFRKEGQNVTLSCEQNLNHDAMYWYRQDPGQGLRLIYYSQIVNDFQKGDIAEGYSVSREKKESFPLTVTSAQKNPTAFYLCASSIDGKDYGYTFGSGTRLTVV.

The rearrangement joins TRBV6-5 to TRBJ1-6; D remains ambiguous. The CDR3 runs to 13 residues. V lost 5 bases, J lost 10 bases, and 12 bases lay in between. Germline V CDR1 and CDR2: MNHEY, SVGAGI. The CDR3 spells CASSLGEGSPLHF. CDR3 DNA sequence: TGTGCCAGCAGTCTCGGGGAGGGATCACCCCTCCACTTT.

The chain combines TRBV7-3 with TRBJ2-5; the D gene is possibly TRBD2 (5 bases). The CDR3 spans 13 residues. V gave up 1 base and J gave up 3 bases, with 6 bases separating them. The germline V gene encodes CDR1 SGHTA and CDR2 FQGTGA. The CDR3 reads CASSLNGEETQYF. CDR3 in DNA: TGTGCCAGCAGCTTAAACGGGGAAGAGACCCAGTACTTC.

This rearrangement joins TRBV18 to TRBJ2-5, with 7 bases that match TRBD2. Germline loops: CDR1 KGHSH, CDR2 LQKENI. The CDR3 spans 15 residues. The trim removed 2 bases at V and 1 base at J, leaving 4 bases unmatched. Written as DNA, the CDR3 is TGTGCCAGCTCACCAATGGGAGGGAGCCAAGAGACCCAGTACTTC. Amino acids: CASSPMGGSQETQYF.

This rearrangement joins TRBV30 to TRBJ1-4; 7 nucleotides match TRBD1. Germline V gene lookup returns CDR1 GTSNPN and CDR2 SVGIG (reference sequence). CDR3 size: 14 residues. V was clipped by 3 bases and J by 3 bases; unmatched bases: 4. The CDR3 protein is CAWRRDSSNEKLFF. CDR3 coding DNA: TGTGCCTGGAGAAGGGACAGCTCTAATGAAAAACTGTTTTTT.